These 18 T cell receptor beta chains originate from one sample sequenced in a study of blood T cells in healthy people across ages. A second about 6 to 11 cycle PCR used barcoded and J-beta primers. TCRdb re-called the 5' RACE reads through MiXCR, storing one row per CDR3 protein. Among more than 1,400,000 distinct CDR3 sequences listed, roughly 40% were seen once. What was sequenced was blood. The receptors stem from a woman under 30 in good health.

V gene TRBV20-1 combines with J gene TRBJ1-3, with 8 bases aligning to TRBD1. The CDR3 totals 14 residues. J gave up 0 bases and V 4 bases, and 2 bases lay outside the gene matches. CDR1 is DFQATT, CDR2 SNEGSKA, per germline (reference sequence). CDR3 sequence: CSATTGGSGNTIYF. DNA for the CDR3: TGCAGTGCTACCACAGGGGGCTCTGGAAACACCATATATTTT.

This clonotype was observed a few times. The rearrangement joins TRBV3-1 to TRBJ2-5, with 14 bases identical to TRBD2. The length of the CDR3 is 18 residues. Germline V gene data show CDR1 as LGHDT and CDR2 as YNNKEL (reference sequence). V lost 4 bases and J lost 4; bases outside the gene matches: 11. The CDR3 nucleotides are TGTGCCAGCAGCCGTAAATGGGGACTAGCGGGAGAAGCAGAGACCCAGTACTTC. Translated: CASSRKWGLAGEAETQYF.

The CDR3 spells CASSLESILYNEQYF. CDR3 bases: TGCGCCAGCAGCTTGGAGAGTATACTGTACAATGAGCAGTACTTC. This chain links TRBV5-1 with TRBJ2-5; D is ambiguous. The V end lost 0 bases, the J end lost 11 bases, and 20 bases lay between the germline ends. Germline V gene sequence: CDR1 SGHRS, CDR2 YFSETQ. The CDR3 covers 15 residues.

Only a few counts were recorded for this clonotype. The CDR3 nucleotides read TGTGCCAGCAGCACCGGTCTTAACTCCTGGGCTAGCGGGAATTACAATGAGCAGTTCTTC. The encoded protein is CASSTGLNSWASGNYNEQFF. V is TRBV5-6 and J is TRBJ2-1, with 9 bases aligning to TRBD2. The trim removed 4 bases at V and 4 bases at J, leaving 21 bases unmatched. This CDR3 is built from 20 residues. Germline CDR1 is SGHDT and CDR2 is YYEEEE. Using reference TRBV5-6 and TRBJ2-1 for the parts outside the CDR3, the full variable domain is DAGVTQSPTHLIKTRGQQVTLRCSPKSGHDTVSWYQQALGQGPQFIFQYYEEEERQRGNFPDRFSGHQFPNYSSELNVNALLLGDSALYLCASSTGLNSWASGNYNEQFFGPGTRLTVL.

This clonotype came up once. The chain uses TRBV28 and TRBJ2-7, with D maybe TRBD1 (5 bases). The DNA end lines up better with TRBJ2-5; the J call may be wrong. Germline CDR1 reads MDHEN; CDR2 reads SYDVKM. CDR3 size: 16 residues. In DNA, the CDR3 is TGTGCCAGCAGTTTATCCACAGGTGTCAATCAAGAGACCCAGTACTTC. Its translation: CASSLSTGVNQETQYF.

V usage is TRBV4-1 and J usage is TRBJ2-3; 8 bases map to TRBD2. Germline V CDR1 and CDR2: MGHRA, YSYEKL. V lost 0 bases to trimming and J lost 4 bases; unmatched junction nucleotides: 3. The CDR3 covers 15 residues. CDR3 nucleotides: TGCGCCAGCAGCCAAGATAAAGCGGGAGCAGATACGCAGTATTTT. Its protein product is CASSQDKAGADTQYF.

The genes are TRBV28 and TRBJ1-2; D is undetermined. V lost 5 bases and J 4 bases, leaving 17 bases between the germline ends. The germline CDR1 and CDR2 sequences are MDHEN and SYDVKM. CDR3 size: 15 residues. The CDR3 sequence: CASSRPRSALYGYTF. CDR3 coding DNA: TGTGCCAGCAGTCGCCCTAGGTCGGCCCTCTATGGCTACACCTTC.

V usage is TRBV6-2 or TRBV6-3 and J usage is TRBJ1-2, with 7 bases that match TRBD1. CDR3 length: 14 amino acids. Germline-derived CDR1 and CDR2 are MNHEY and SVGEGT. J gave up 4 bases and V 7 bases, and 9 bases lay outside the gene matches. Here the CDR3 reads CASIRDSGAYGYTF. The CDR3 DNA is TGTGCCAGCATCCGGGACAGTGGCGCCTATGGCTACACCTTC.

The chain couples TRBV12-3 or TRBV12-4 to TRBJ1-4; 10 bases match TRBD1. Losses at the gene ends were 5 bases for V and 6 bases for J; bases not matched to a gene: 3. CDR3 length: 14 residues. CDR3 in DNA: TGTGCCAGCAGTAGGACAGGGGGGGATGAAAAACTGTTTTTT. It translates to CASSRTGGDEKLFF.

This clonotype came up many times. The V call is TRBV6-6, the J call TRBJ1-6; 7 bases are shared with TRBD1. This CDR3 has 16 residues. Trimming at V came to 2 bases and at J to 7 bases, leaving 8 bases not matched to a gene. Germline V CDR1 and CDR2: MNHNY, SVGAGI (reference sequence). The CDR3 loop is CASSYPNRDSNSPLHF. CDR3 in DNA: TGTGCCAGCAGTTACCCCAACCGGGACAGCAATTCACCCCTCCACTTT.

CDR3: CASRPATGQETQYF. The CDR3 DNA is TGTGCCAGCAGACCCGCGACAGGGCAAGAGACCCAGTACTTC. The gene calls are TRBV28 and TRBJ2-5, with 7 nucleotides matching TRBD1. Unmatched junction bases numbered 6, after V lost 6 bases and J lost 2 bases. The CDR3 is made up of 14 amino acids. Germline loops: CDR1 MDHEN, CDR2 SYDVKM.

J is TRBJ2-1 and V is TRBV29-1; possibly TRBD2 for D (6 bases). This CDR3 is 13 amino acids long. Germline V gene lookup returns CDR1 SQVTM and CDR2 ANQGSEA. V was pared by 3 bases and J by 7 bases, with 13 bases between. The CDR3 DNA reads TGCAGCGTTGATAATCGGGGGTGGAATGAGCAGTTCTTC. This sequence encodes CSVDNRGWNEQFF.

The table lists this clonotype with a few counts. The J gene is TRBJ2-1, the V gene TRBV6-5, with 12 bases fitting TRBD2. The CDR3 runs 15 residues. J lost 8 bases, V lost 9 bases, and 11 bases had no gene match. Germline V gene lookup returns CDR1 MNHEY and CDR2 SVGAGI. The CDR3 here is CASRQPGTSGYEQFF. In DNA form, the CDR3 reads TGTGCCAGTAGACAGCCCGGGACTAGCGGGTATGAGCAGTTCTTC.

V and J are TRBV25-1 and TRBJ2-5; D ambiguous. Gene TRBJ2-7 matches the end of the DNA better, so the J call may be wrong. Germline V gene data show CDR1 as MGHDK and CDR2 as SYGVNS. The CDR3 loop spans 11 amino acids. CDR3 loop: CASSEGFEQYF. In nucleotides, the CDR3 is TGTGCCAGCAGCGAAGGATTCGAGCAGTACTTC.

The chain is built from TRBV2 and TRBJ1-5; tentative D call: TRBD1 (6 bases). V lost 9 bases, J lost 0 bases, and 12 bases lay in between. CDR3 length: 14 residues. CDR1 is SNHLY and CDR2 is FYNNEI in the germline V gene. The CDR3 region is CARGGQSSNQPQHF. The CDR3 DNA reads as TGTGCCAGAGGTGGACAGTCTAGCAATCAGCCCCAGCATTTT.

To note about this clonotype: The junction does not match germline at one end; this may be a read error. The chain employs TRBV20-1 and TRBJ1-5, with D unclear. The CDR3 spans 14 residues. Germline V gives CDR1 DFQATT, CDR2 SNEGSKA (reference sequence). The CDR3 sequence is CSARAGGPNQPQHF. CDR3 nucleotide sequence: TGCAGTGCTAGAGCCGGAGGCCCAAATCAACCCCAGCATTTT.

In its sample, this clonotype was seen a few times. The chain is built from TRBV3-1 and TRBJ2-1; a weak D match, TRBD1 (6 bases). This CDR3 is 12 amino acids long. Trimming removed 4 bases at V and 9 bases at J, with 10 bases between. CDR1 is LGHDT, CDR2 YNNKEL, per germline (reference sequence). The CDR3, as DNA: TGTGCCAGCAGCCTTGGACAGCTTGAGCAGTTCTTC. It is translated as CASSLGQLEQFF.

In this sample, this clonotype turned up a few times. The V gene is TRBV29-1, the J gene TRBJ1-1; D is undetermined. V dropped 7 bases and J dropped 0 bases, with 9 bases sitting between them. CDR3 size: 12 residues. CDR1 SQVTM and CDR2 ANQGSEA come from the germline V gene. The CDR3 spells CSARLMNTEAFF. The CDR3 nucleotides read TGCAGCGCAAGACTTATGAACACTGAAGCTTTCTTT.